This TCR beta chain was sequenced during a study of shared clonotypes between healthy human individuals (dated by TCRdb to about 2020). General notes on the study: The cohort comprised a couple of women and a few men aged 18 to 49 years. Libraries were prepared and TCR repertoires were sequenced by different laboratories using diverse techniques, in order to increase sequencing depth and limit assay-specific biases. Per donor, leukapheresis produced somewhere between about 0.85 and 10 billion PBMCs. Blood TCR repertoires of roughly five healthy adults were deeply sequenced to estimate repertoire size and the extent of clonotype sharing between individuals. Per donor, three plates each were used for CD4 naive and CD4 memory, two for CD8 naive, and one for CD8 memory. Broad study findings and their caveats: Pairwise subsampling led to the expectation that sequencing depth would affect the degree of clonotype sharing among donors. Sampling was limited to blood, and TCR repertoires in tissue likely differ from TCR repertoires in blood. Larger estimated clonotype richness was generally found for naive subsets than for memory subsets. Rarefaction of sorted-subset datasets indicated incomplete sequencing despite the large sequencing depth. Compared with non-shared clonotypes, the clonotypes found in all four sorted-subset donors had higher generation probabilities. Around 5.4% of naive CD4, 3% to 3.5% of naive CD8, around 2.3% of memory CD4, and about 0.4% of memory CD8 clonotypes were shared across a few donors. The genetic and exposure-history diversity represented was limited by the small number of donors.

For this clone: Its target antigen remains unknown. No quality values exist for individual bases; no much larger clone is one base distant.

Donors were healthy HIV-negative adults with no recently reported acute infections or vaccinations. Only Caucasian adults living in Nashville, Tennessee, USA were represented among the donors. CD4+ T cells were enriched through magnetic negative selection, after which naive cells were positively selected on CD45RA and the remaining negative fraction served as the memory subset. Blood was collected by leukapheresis, and PBMCs were isolated by Ficoll-Histopaque density gradient centrifugation and then cryopreserved in liquid nitrogen vapor phase. Analytical flow cytometry was used to check the purity and quantity of every magnetically sorted T cell population. Each sorted fraction had its genomic DNA isolated and then quantified by UV absorbance on a Nanodrop 2000c. TCR CDR3 regions were amplified from genomic DNA by multiplex PCR using the deep immunoSEQ assay. Genomic DNA extracted from each cell subset was distributed evenly over all wells of several immunoSEQ 96-well plates, and each plate served as one replicate. For sorted subsets, each replicate PCR was loaded with 200 ng genomic DNA, equivalent to about 30,000 T cell genomes. Purified libraries were measured with a Qubit 3.0 fluorometer, size-checked on a Bioanalyzer 2100, and measured again with the KAPA Library Quantification kit. Every immunoSEQ 96-well plate was sequenced on a dedicated single-read 150-cycle Illumina NextSeq 550 flow cell. The original pipeline was this. Because the immunoSEQ output included only junctional sequences and no quality scores, the filtering could not be the same as the filtering used for full-length reads. To assign V/J genes and CDR3, sequences were annotated using PyIR, a Python wrapper for IgBLAST v1.9, with IMGT germline references. Reads were removed for weak V/J assignments (E-value above 1e-6), missing CDR3, stop codons, out-of-frame junctions, or ambiguous translated residues. V3J clonotypes were defined as sequences sharing the same inferred V gene, J gene, and CDR3 amino acid sequence. Percentage overlap between repertoires was computed as shared unique clonotypes divided by the size of the smaller repertoire. Richness of each repertoire was evaluated using RTK rarefaction, the Chao1 estimator, and Recon v2.1 estimates of unobserved clonotypes. Generation probabilities for all TCRbeta clonotypes obtained by the gDNA method from a handful of donors were computed using OLGA. TCRdb provides this immuneACCESS table in a form limited to in-frame rearrangements. Some clones are lacking; in checked studies, under half of them reflect an unresolved V gene, and why the rest are absent is not known. That table is the source of V, J and clone size, and D and trimming were worked out from the DNA. The table for this sample lists roughly 1,600,000 clones; around 98.5% of them were counted only once. The ten largest clones add up to about 0.34% of the sample.

In the germline V gene (reference sequence), CDR1 corresponds to MNHEY and CDR2 to SMNVEV. Trimming leaves V shorter by 1 base and J shorter by 1 base, with the junction holding 5 bases beyond the gene matches. Measured from the cysteine to the phenylalanine, the CDR3 is 16 residues long. The only DNA kept is the CDR3, 48 bases in frame from the first base. The rearranged chain carries TRBV27 and TRBJ2-3, with TRBD2 matching 7 junction bases. The TCR comes from a man under 40 in good health. The sample was naive CD4+ T cells sorted from blood. The sample's cell subset or site label is to be understood as: CD45RA+ positively selected. The nucleotide sequence is TGTGCCAGCAGTTTATTGGGGGGGGTTCGCACAGATACGCAGTATTTT. It codes for CASSLLGGVRTDTQYF.